This record looks at one TCR beta chain sequence and its context. This clone was observed a few times. Its antigen remains unidentified. Base qualities are not provided; no much larger clone lies one nucleotide away. The High Capacity cDNA Reverse Transcription Kit was used to reverse transcribe all of the isolated RNA, meaning that expressed TCRB transcripts were what got sequenced. Deep immunoSEQ sequencing was performed on naive, central memory and regulatory T cell samples, with an average of around 3.5 million total reads per sample. Sorted cells were lysed in RLT buffer, and RNA was extracted using DNase-treated RNeasy Micro or Mini kits according to cell number. To prevent cross-contamination, every cell subset was processed on its own, while patient and healthy donor samples were processed together. TCRB sequences were amplified from cDNA with the immunoSEQ multiplex PCR, producing 87-bp fragments spanning the CDR3 region. Sequencing of the amplicons was done on the Illumina HiSeq platform. Per the authors' processing: Synthetic template baselines were used to correct PCR bias computationally, reads within Hamming distance 2 were collapsed, and singletons that could not be merged were discarded. Reads were aligned to IMGT to assign V, D and J genes, CDR3 length, and insertions or deletions at six rearrangement sites. Within each subset, clonotype counts were normalized to sorted cell number, and only after that were true diversity and Gini coefficients computed with the tcR R package. The overlap coefficient, calculated on TCRB nucleotide sequences, was used to measure repertoire sharing. TCRdb re-hosts the immuneACCESS table, in-frame sequences only. Its copies lack some clones; in the studies checked, an unresolved V gene accounts for under half of them, and the cause for the rest is not known. V and J calls and clone size follow that table, whereas D and trimming were derived from the DNA. The sample table shows fewer than 200,000 clones, and over 7.5% are seen once. 0.55% to 0.75% of the sample comes from the top ten.

The source of the sample is a study of beta chain features in type 1 diabetes (dated by TCRdb to the late 2010s). A note on the overall study: Patients and healthy donors did not differ in mean age, gender distribution, total cell number or subset yield. A total of roughly 100 million sorted cells were examined across all samples, and the number of cells per subset was strongly correlated with RNA yield. The study compared the TCRB repertoires of sorted circulating CD4+ T cell subsets in recently diagnosed type 1 diabetes patients with those in matched healthy donors. Regulatory and stem cell-like memory subsets were isolated from only 8 patients and about eight healthy donors, whereas naive and central memory subsets came from all 28 donors.

From a lookup of the germline V gene, CDR1 and CDR2 are SGHAT and FQNNGV. The germline V and J ends show losses of 1 base and 7 bases respectively, and no gene match explains 8 bases of the junction. From its cysteine to its phenylalanine, the CDR3 spans 15 amino acids. Only CDR3 DNA is held: 45 bases, read in frame from base 1. What the work shows at the level of the full study, not this receptor alone: Because small numbers of individuals were included in the HLA sub-analyses, any influence of HLA type on TCRB rearrangement was left unresolved. Patients with type 1 diabetes made fewer insertions and deleted more nucleotides at VDJ recombination sites, implying thymic rearrangement abnormalities. PCR may preferentially amplify shorter templates, but because patient and control samples were amplified and corrected together, any resulting skew would affect both groups equally. Type 1 diabetes patients showed a moderate but significant shortening of TCRB CDR3 length in all four CD4+ subsets. The naive, central memory and regulatory TCRB repertoires appeared to resemble one another more closely among patients than among healthy donors. Because cDNA was sequenced instead of genomic DNA, highly expressing activated cells could be over-represented, though the groups showed no difference in activation or CD3 levels.

Each donor gave one peripheral blood draw, about 110 mL on average, collected into heparinised tubes. Using a panel that included CD45RO, CCR7, CD25, CD127, CD95 and CD27, naive, central memory, regulatory and stem cell-like memory CD4+ T cells were sorted on a BD FACSAria II. Every sorted population had a purity above 98%. PBMCs were isolated immediately by Lymphoprep density gradient centrifugation and stained directly without culture. To minimize batch effects, samples were stained and sorted in pairs, one healthy donor with one patient per experiment. This TCR was sampled from a man aged 18 to 29 in good health. Recombination linked TRBV11-2 to TRBJ2-5, and 8 bases in between align with TRBD1. The sample comprised central memory CD4+ T cells from blood. The sequenced DNA: TGTGCCAGCAGCTTAGTGAGCCAACAGGGGGTGACCCAGTACTTC. It is translated as CASSLVSQQGVTQYF.